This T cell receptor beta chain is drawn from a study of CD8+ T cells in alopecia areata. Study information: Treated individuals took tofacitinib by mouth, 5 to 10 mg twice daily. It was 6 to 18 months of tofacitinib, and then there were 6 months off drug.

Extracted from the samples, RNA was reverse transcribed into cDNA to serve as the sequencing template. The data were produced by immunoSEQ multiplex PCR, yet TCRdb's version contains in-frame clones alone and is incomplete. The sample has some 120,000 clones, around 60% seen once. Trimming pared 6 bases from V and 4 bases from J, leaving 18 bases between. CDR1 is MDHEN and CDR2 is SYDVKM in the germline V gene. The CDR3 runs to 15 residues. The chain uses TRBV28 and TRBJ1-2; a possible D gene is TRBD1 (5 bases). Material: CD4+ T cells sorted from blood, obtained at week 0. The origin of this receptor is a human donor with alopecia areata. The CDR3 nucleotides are TGTGCCAGCAGCCTCTCAATGCCGGGGGGCTATGGCTACACCTTC. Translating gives CASSLSMPGGYGYTF.